What follows are 15 T cell receptor beta chains derived from one specimen sequenced in a study of blood T cell repertoires in COVID-19. The protocol was immunoSEQ multiplex PCR, while the TCRdb copy is restricted to in-frame clones and leaves out a portion. Among about 180,000 clones listed, roughly nine tenths were seen once. The sequencing sample was made of peripheral blood. These receptors were taken from a man between 18 and 29 years old who had recovered from COVID-19.

The rearrangement links TRBV10-2 to TRBJ2-2; D is perhaps TRBD2 (5 bases). The germline V gene encodes CDR1 WSHSY and CDR2 SAAADI. Trimming cost V 6 bases and J 0 bases, with 23 bases left between them. The CDR3 is 19 residues long. The CDR3: CASSPYGVWEPPNTGELFF. DNA of the CDR3: TGCGCCAGCAGCCCTTATGGTGTTTGGGAGCCACCGAACACCGGGGAGCTGTTTTTT.

This clone appeared once. The chain has TRBV6-2 or TRBV6-3 and TRBJ2-3, with 8 bases fitting TRBD2. The germline V gene encodes CDR1 MNHEY and CDR2 SVGEGT. The CDR3 is made up of 15 amino acids. V was pared by 2 bases and J by 4 bases, with 5 bases of the junction left unmatched. CDR3 protein: CASSYPSGSADTQYF. CDR3 DNA sequence: TGTGCCAGCAGTTACCCCAGCGGGAGTGCAGATACGCAGTATTTT.

CDR3 amino acids: CASSPDRDTEAFF. DNA of the CDR3: TGTGCCAGCAGCCCTGACAGGGACACTGAAGCTTTCTTT. The chain couples TRBV7-2 to TRBJ1-1, with 7 bases aligning to TRBD1. The CDR3 has 13 residues. Germline assignment: CDR1 SGHTA and CDR2 FQGNSA. The V gene end was trimmed by 5 bases and the J gene end by 3 bases; junction bases not matched to a gene: 3.

This chain joins TRBV18 and TRBJ1-4, with 8 bases aligning to TRBD1. Germline V gene data show CDR1 as KGHSH and CDR2 as LQKENI. This CDR3 region has 16 residues. J gave up 8 bases and V 1 base, and 9 bases lay outside the gene matches. Here the CDR3 reads CASSPLQGAGSEKLFF. The DNA of the CDR3 is TGTGCCAGCTCACCACTGCAGGGGGCCGGATCAGAAAAACTGTTTTTT.

V usage is TRBV19 and J usage is TRBJ1-5; D is unclear. From germline, CDR1 is LNHDA and CDR2 SQIVND (reference sequence). CDR3 size: 16 residues. The V end was cut by 3 bases, the J end by 0 bases, with 12 bases between. Here the CDR3 reads CASSMREQSSNQPQHF. Here the CDR3 DNA reads TGTGCCAGTAGTATGAGAGAACAGAGTAGCAATCAGCCCCAGCATTTT.

V and J are TRBV28 and TRBJ1-5; no clear D gene. V was clipped by 6 bases and J by 0 bases, with 6 bases between them. The CDR3 runs to 13 residues. Germline V CDR1 and CDR2: MDHEN, SYDVKM. The CDR3 DNA reads TGTGCCAGCAGCCGTTATAGCAATCAGCCCCAGCATTTT. It translates to CASSRYSNQPQHF.

About this clone: An end of the junction does not agree with germline; a read error may underlie this. The V call is TRBV19, the J call TRBJ2-1, with D uncertain. This CDR3 has 13 residues. Germline CDR1 reads LNHDA; CDR2 reads SQIVND (reference sequence). CDR3 in DNA: TGTGCCAGTAGTATAGAACAGTACAGTGAGCAGTTCTTC. Protein: CASSIEQYSEQFF.

The chain uses TRBV15 and TRBJ2-1; possible D gene TRBD2, 7 bases. CDR3 length: 16 residues. Per germline, CDR1 LNHNV and CDR2 YYDKDF (reference sequence). V lost 0 bases and J lost 1, with 10 bases in between. The CDR3 bases are TGTGCCACCAGCAGAGATAGGGGGGGATCCTACAATGAGCAGTTCTTC. Translating gives CATSRDRGGSYNEQFF.

The V call is TRBV10-3, the J call TRBJ2-5, with 7 bases fitting TRBD2. The ends lost 0 bases at V and 1 base at J; junction bases unmatched: 5. The length of the CDR3 is 16 residues. Germline V gene lookup returns CDR1 ENHRY and CDR2 SYGVKD. The CDR3 DNA reads TGTGCCATCAGTGAGTCAACAGCGGGGCCCCAAGAGACCCAGTACTTC. As protein: CAISESTAGPQETQYF.

The chain couples TRBV19 to TRBJ1-5; no definite D call. Per germline, CDR1 LNHDA and CDR2 SQIVND (reference sequence). V lost 5 bases to trimming and J lost 11 bases, with 22 bases between them. This CDR3 has 15 amino acids. This chain's CDR3 is CASSSPRTGDRAQHF. CDR3 nucleotides: TGTGCCAGTAGTTCTCCCCGGACGGGAGATCGAGCCCAGCATTTT.

V usage is TRBV10-3 and J usage is TRBJ2-6, with a possible D match to TRBD2 (5 bases). The V gene's germline CDR1 is ENHRY and CDR2 SYGVKD. There are 17 residues in the CDR3. V gave up 1 base and J gave up 0 bases, with 10 bases separating them. The CDR3 DNA reads TGTGCCATCAGTGAGTTGGGCGGACTCTCTGGGGCCAACGTCCTGACTTTC. It codes for CAISELGGLSGANVLTF.

This clone was observed a few times. This chain links TRBV14 with TRBJ2-1; 12 bases fit TRBD2. Germline CDR1 SGHDN, CDR2 FVKESK. CDR3 length: 17 amino acids. V shed 3 bases, J shed 8 bases, and the junction held 11 bases outside the gene matches. The CDR3, as DNA: TGTGCCAGCAGCCACCTAAGGCTAGCGGGAGGGATGTATGAGCAGTTCTTC. Translating it yields CASSHLRLAGGMYEQFF.

This clone was recorded once. V gene TRBV5-4 combines with J gene TRBJ2-1, with TRBD1 matching 10 bases. Unmatched junction bases numbered 6, after V lost 2 bases and J lost 4 bases. The CDR3 contains 16 residues. Germline CDR1 reads SGHNT; CDR2 reads YYREEE (reference sequence). The CDR3 loop is CASSFTPGQGYNEQFF. The CDR3 DNA sequence: TGTGCCAGCAGCTTTACTCCGGGACAGGGGTACAATGAGCAGTTCTTC.

V usage is TRBV6-6 and J usage is TRBJ1-3; D uncertain. Trimming pared 5 bases from V and 2 bases from J, leaving 13 bases between. Germline assignment: CDR1 MNHNY and CDR2 SVGAGI (reference sequence). This CDR3 is 15 amino acids long. CDR3 DNA: TGTGCCAGCAGTCGGATGAGGGAAACTGGAAACACCATATATTTT. Translating gives CASSRMRETGNTIYF.

This chain links TRBV5-6 with TRBJ1-2, with a weak D call TRBD1 (5 bases). Germline CDR1 reads SGHDT; CDR2 reads YYEEEE. Trimming pared 4 bases from V and 0 bases from J, leaving 16 bases between. The CDR3 spans 16 residues. The CDR3 coding sequence is TGTGCCAGCAGCAACCGACAGACCCTAGCTAACTATGGCTACACCTTC. It specifies CASSNRQTLANYGYTF. Looking up the rest from reference TRBV5-6 and TRBJ1-2 gives the full variable domain: DAGVTQSPTHLIKTRGQQVTLRCSPKSGHDTVSWYQQALGQGPQFIFQYYEEEERQRGNFPDRFSGHQFPNYSSELNVNALLLGDSALYLCASSNRQTLANYGYTFGSGTRLTVV.